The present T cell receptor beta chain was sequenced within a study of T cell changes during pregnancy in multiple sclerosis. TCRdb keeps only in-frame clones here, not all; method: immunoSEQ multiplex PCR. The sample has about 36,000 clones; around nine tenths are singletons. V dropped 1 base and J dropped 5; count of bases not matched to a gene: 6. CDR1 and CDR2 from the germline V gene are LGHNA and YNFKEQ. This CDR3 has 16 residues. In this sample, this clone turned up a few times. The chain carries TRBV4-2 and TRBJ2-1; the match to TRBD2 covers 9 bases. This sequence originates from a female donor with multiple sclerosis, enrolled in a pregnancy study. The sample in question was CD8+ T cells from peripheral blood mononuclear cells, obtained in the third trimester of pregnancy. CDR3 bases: TGTGCCAGCAGCCAAGGCGAGACTAGCGGCCACAATGAGCAGTTCTTC. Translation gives CASSQGETSGHNEQFF.